The following is a T cell receptor beta chain sequence with its context. What it recognizes is unknown. This sample was taken from a study of post-analysis software for immune sequencing data. Study-wide context: The study covered relapsing-remitting, secondary progressive and progressive-relapsing courses of multiple sclerosis.

General observations from the study: When compared against controls, multiple sclerosis patients showed significantly lower normalized Chao1 diversity. When patients were compared with controls, about five TRBV segments were more frequent, TRBV5-6, TRBV5-1 and TRBV20-1 among them. By F measure, strong co-clustering occurred among samples prepared in the same batch.

cDNA libraries of TCR beta carried unique molecular identifiers. With roughly 0.9 to 10 million T cells as the source, a few hundred thousand cDNA molecules resulted. Each CDR3 protein gets one entry after TCRdb re-called the PCR reads with MiXCR. This sample carries 650,000 to 850,000 distinct CDR3 sequences, about 57% of them seen once, and the ten largest clones take roughly 4.4%. Trimming pared 2 bases from V and 3 bases from J, leaving 14 bases between. The CDR3 runs to 15 residues. Per germline, CDR1 SGHRS and CDR2 YFSETQ. This receptor was taken from a girl aged 10 to 17 with multiple sclerosis. Sequenced sample: blood. This chain links TRBV5-1 with TRBJ2-5; a possible D gene is TRBD1 (6 bases). This CDR3 reads CASSFTGWEEETQYF. The CDR3 DNA is TGCGCCAGCAGCTTCACAGGGTGGGAAGAAGAGACCCAGTACTTC. The complete variable domain, with remaining parts taken from reference TRBV5-1 and TRBJ2-5, reads KAGVTQTPRYLIKTRGQQVTLSCSPISGHRSVSWYQQTPGQGLQFLFEYFSETQRNKGNFPGRFSGRQFSNSRSEMNVSTLELGDSALYLCASSFTGWEEETQYFGPGTRLLVL.